The present T cell receptor beta chain was sequenced within a study of radiotherapy plus CTLA-4 blockade in lung cancer. The V gene's germline CDR1 is SGHRS and CDR2 YFSETQ. V was pared by 4 bases and J by 5 bases, with 6 bases of the junction left unmatched. The CDR3 covers 14 residues. Measured with immunoSEQ multiplex PCR; TCRdb has only the in-frame clones, and not every one. The sample lists around 70,000 clones, around 83% seen once, with about 4% in the top ten. Focal radiation and CTLA-4 blockade (ipilimumab) were tested in chemo-refractory metastatic non-small-cell lung cancer patients. The chain recombines TRBV5-1 with TRBJ1-5; 7 positions match TRBD1. The input for sequencing was peripheral blood, taken from a patient treated with radiotherapy plus ipilimumab. The sequence derives from a human donor with non-small cell lung cancer who had a partial response to radiotherapy plus ipilimumab. CDR3 sequence (DNA): TGCGCCAGCAGCCCAGGACAGGCGGATCAGCCCCAGCATTTT. Translating it yields CASSPGQADQPQHF.